What follows is one T cell receptor (beta chain) and its context. The target antigen is unknown. The CDR3 has 16 amino acids. Germline trimming cut 3 bases from V and 1 base from J; bases unmatched to any gene: 8. Germline-derived CDR1 and CDR2 are KGHSH and LQKENI. The data were taken from a study of long-term antiretroviral therapy in people with HIV. Researchers ran immunoSEQ v3.0 at survey level. Profiled with immunoSEQ multiplex PCR; TCRdb holds only in-frame clones, not every one. The table lists 45,000 or so clones, roughly 96% of them singletons, with 2.7% in the top ten. The study's findings and limits: Once patients were on ART, diversity went higher but still fell short of transplant donor controls.

This clonotype was sampled from a woman between 45 and 65 years old with HIV. The V and J genes are TRBV18 and TRBJ2-5; 7 positions agree with TRBD1. The sequencing used unsorted PBMCs, collected 3.7 years after starting antiretroviral therapy. The CDR3 DNA follows: TGTGCCAGCTCACCGAGGGACAGCTCTCTCCAAGAGACCCAGTACTTC. It is translated as CASSPRDSSLQETQYF.